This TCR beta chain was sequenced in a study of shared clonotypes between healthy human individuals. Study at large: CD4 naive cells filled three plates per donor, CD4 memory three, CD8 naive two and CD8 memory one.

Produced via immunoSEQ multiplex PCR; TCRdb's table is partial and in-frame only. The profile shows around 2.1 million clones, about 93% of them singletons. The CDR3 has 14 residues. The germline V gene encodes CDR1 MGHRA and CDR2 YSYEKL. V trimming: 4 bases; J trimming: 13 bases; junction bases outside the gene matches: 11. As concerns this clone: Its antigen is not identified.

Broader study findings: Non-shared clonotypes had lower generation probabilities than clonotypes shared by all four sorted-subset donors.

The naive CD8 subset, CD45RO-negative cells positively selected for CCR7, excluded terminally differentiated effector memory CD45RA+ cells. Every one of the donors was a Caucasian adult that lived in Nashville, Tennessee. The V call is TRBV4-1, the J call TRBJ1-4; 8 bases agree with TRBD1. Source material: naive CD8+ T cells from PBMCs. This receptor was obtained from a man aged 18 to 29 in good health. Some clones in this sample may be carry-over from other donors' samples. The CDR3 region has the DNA TGCGCCAGCAGCCGTACAGGGGGATTTTCGGGACTGTTTTTT. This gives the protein CASSRTGGFSGLFF.